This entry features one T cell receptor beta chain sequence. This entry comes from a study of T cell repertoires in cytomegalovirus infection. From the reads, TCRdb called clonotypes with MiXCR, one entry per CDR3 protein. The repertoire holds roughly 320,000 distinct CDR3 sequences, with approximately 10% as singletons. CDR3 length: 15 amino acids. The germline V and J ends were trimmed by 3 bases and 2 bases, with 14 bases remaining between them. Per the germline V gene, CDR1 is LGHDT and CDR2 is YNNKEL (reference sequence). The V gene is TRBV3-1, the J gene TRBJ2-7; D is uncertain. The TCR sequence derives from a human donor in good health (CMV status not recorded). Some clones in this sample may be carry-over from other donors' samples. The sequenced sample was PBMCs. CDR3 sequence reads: CASSQALGRTYEQYF. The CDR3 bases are TGTGCCAGCAGCCAGGCCCTCGGACGGACCTACGAGCAGTACTTC.